This TCR beta chain came from a study of blood T cells in healthy people across ages. On the study more broadly: About one barcoded beta molecule per two T cells was captured by template switching.

A second PCR, run for roughly 6 to 11 cycles, used a sample-barcoded 5' primer plus a J-beta primer mix. Using its own MiXCR run on the 5' RACE reads, TCRdb lists one record per CDR3 protein. Of roughly 500,000 distinct CDR3 sequences listed, roughly 28% were seen once; the top ten hold about 18%. Findings and limits, study-wide: Total diversity from one million sequenced T cells was likely underestimated. Leaving the PBMCs unsorted stopped any conclusive comparison of naive versus antigen-experienced cells. Observed TCR beta diversity per million T cells went down as age went up. This fall followed a roughly linear course with age.

To note about this clonotype: The antigen is not known.

The receptor was derived from a woman aged 70 to 79 in good health. Source material: blood.

CDR3 residues: CASRRLDSGANVLTF. In DNA form, the CDR3 reads TGTGCCAGCAGACGTCTAGACTCTGGGGCCAACGTCCTGACTTTC. This chain uses TRBV7-2 with TRBJ2-6; D is ambiguous. The CDR3 contains 15 residues. Trimming stripped 6 bases from V and 0 bases from J, with 9 bases between. CDR1 is SGHTA, CDR2 FQGNSA, per germline.